The rows below give T cell receptor beta chains drawn from one sample of a study of T cell responses to AZD1222 COVID-19 vaccine. TCRdb's table, derived via immunoSEQ multiplex PCR, lists solely in-frame clones and lacks some. This sample has around 170,000 clones, with just over 90% found just once. The sequences come from peripheral blood, collected on day 0 of AZD1222 vaccination. The origin of the receptors is an adult in good health. Each CDR3 is given with its conserved first and last residue. The order of the fields is J gene, clone size, D gene, V gene, CDR3 protein, CDR3 DNA. D genes are given only for firm matches. Size is omitted from some rows. Given values are once, few, many or a class for expanded clones.

>TRBJ2-1|-|TRBD2|TRBV19
CASTTGGAGGGEQFF
TGTGCCAGTACAACAGGAGGGGCCGGCGGGGGTGAGCAGTTCTTC
>TRBJ2-4|-|TRBD1|TRBV28
CASSEQGKNIQYF
TGTGCCAGCAGTGAACAGGGGAAAAACATTCAGTACTTC
>TRBJ2-1|-|-|TRBV6-1
CASSESGYYNEQFF
TGTGCCAGCAGTGAATCGGGGTACTACAATGAGCAGTTCTTC
>TRBJ2-2|-|TRBD1|TRBV13
CASSHGDRAYGELFF
TGTGCCAGCAGCCATGGGGACAGGGCTTACGGGGAGCTGTTTTTT
>TRBJ1-2|-|TRBD1|TRBV20-1
CSASLYVAGGTNYGYTF
TGCAGTGCTAGTTTATATGTCGCAGGGGGGACTAACTATGGCTACACCTTC
>TRBJ1-4|-|TRBD1|TRBV6-1
CASSAGQGATNEKLFF
TGTGCCAGCAGTGCTGGACAGGGTGCAACTAATGAAAAACTGTTTTTT
>TRBJ1-2|once|-|TRBV28
CASSALGARYGYTF
TGTGCCAGCAGTGCCCTGGGAGCTCGCTATGGCTACACCTTC
>TRBJ2-2|-|-|TRBV10-2
CASSDRQRTGELFF
TGCGCCAGCAGTGATCGGCAGCGAACCGGGGAGCTGTTTTTT
>TRBJ2-7|-|-|TRBV28
CASSASYEQYF
TGTGCCAGCAGTGCGAGCTACGAGCAGTACTTC
>TRBJ1-5|-|-|TRBV7-2
CASSLGGGVYSNQPQHF
TGTGCCAGCAGCTTGGGAGGGGGGGTCTATAGCAATCAGCCCCAGCATTTT
>TRBJ2-7|-|-|TRBV7-3
CASSLNRNYEQYF
TGTGCCAGCAGCTTAAACCGAAACTACGAGCAGTACTTC
>TRBJ2-7|-|-|TRBV6-2/TRBV6-3
CASSTAFYEQYF
TGTGCCAGCAGTACCGCGTTCTACGAGCAGTACTTC
>TRBJ2-3|few|-|TRBV9
CASSARPELSTDTQYF
TGTGCCAGCAGCGCCAGGCCGGAGTTGAGCACAGATACGCAGTATTTT
>TRBJ1-5|-|TRBD1|TRBV30
CAWREGQGVYQPQHF
TGTGCCTGGCGCGAAGGACAGGGGGTATATCAGCCCCAGCATTTT
>TRBJ1-3|-|TRBD1|TRBV10-3
CAISESARQGGNTIYF
TGTGCCATCAGTGAGTCCGCCCGACAGGGTGGAAACACCATATATTTT
>TRBJ1-5|-|-|TRBV28
CASRWGNQPQHF
TGTGCCAGTCGTTGGGGCAATCAGCCCCAGCATTTT
>TRBJ1-6|-|-|TRBV27
CASSLSVLHNSPLHF
TGTGCCAGCAGTTTATCGGTGCTACATAATTCACCCCTCCACTTT
>TRBJ1-6|-|-|TRBV27
CASSFSTVVSPLHF
TGTGCCAGCAGTTTTTCGACAGTCGTTTCACCCCTCCACTTT
>TRBJ1-6|-|-|TRBV20-1
CSASVGLGLGWNSPLHF
TGCAGTGCTAGTGTTGGACTGGGGCTGGGTTGGAATTCACCCCTCCACTTT
>TRBJ1-6|-|-|TRBV7-2
CAIRRGSYNSPLHF
TGTGCCATCAGACGGGGGTCCTATAATTCACCCCTCCACTTT
>TRBJ2-7|-|-|TRBV28
CASSPSHGYEQYF
TGTGCCAGCAGTCCAAGCCACGGCTACGAGCAGTACTTC
>TRBJ1-2|-|-|TRBV6-2/TRBV6-3
CASSYYTANYGYTF
TGTGCCAGCAGTTACTACACAGCGAACTATGGCTACACCTTC
>TRBJ1-3|-|-|TRBV9
CASSVQGTSGNTIYF
TGTGCCAGCAGCGTACAGGGGACCTCTGGAAACACCATATATTTT
>TRBJ1-5|few|-|TRBV23-1
CASSSGISLFREGQPQHF
TGCGCCAGCAGCAGCGGTATCAGCCTTTTCAGGGAGGGTCAGCCCCAGCATTTT
>TRBJ2-5|-|-|TRBV5-1
CASRERREETQYF
TGCGCCAGCAGGGAACGACGGGAGGAGACCCAGTACTTC
>TRBJ2-7|-|-|TRBV5-1
CASSEGRVIYEQYF
TGCGCCAGCAGCGAGGGACGGGTTATCTACGAGCAGTACTTC
>TRBJ1-5|few|-|TRBV27
CASSGQRNNQPQHF
TGTGCCAGCTCAGGACAGCGTAACAATCAGCCCCAGCATTTT
>TRBJ1-6|-|-|TRBV27
CASSPAGSVGSPLHF
TGTGCCAGCAGTCCAGCTGGTTCGGTGGGCTCACCCCTCCACTTT
>TRBJ1-1|-|-|TRBV14
CASSLNTEAFF
TGTGCCAGCAGCCTCAACACTGAAGCTTTCTTT
>TRBJ1-1|-|-|TRBV18
CASSPGTFGNTEAFF
TGTGCCAGCTCACCCGGGACTTTTGGGAACACTGAAGCTTTCTTT
>TRBJ2-3|-|-|TRBV12-3/TRBV12-4
CASSLQGLTQYF
TGTGCCAGCAGTTTACAGGGCTTAACGCAGTATTTT
>TRBJ2-3|-|TRBD2|TRBV7-3
CASSLSVTGTTGTDTQYF
TGTGCCAGCAGCTTATCCGTAACCGGGACTACCGGCACAGATACGCAGTATTTT
>TRBJ1-2|-|-|TRBV5-5
CASSLDPGEGYGYTF
TGTGCCAGCAGCTTGGACCCAGGGGAGGGCTATGGCTACACCTTC
>TRBJ2-7|-|-|TRBV14
CASSHPGRPYEQYF
TGTGCCAGCAGCCACCCCGGCAGGCCCTACGAGCAGTACTTC
>TRBJ1-5|-|-|TRBV12-3/TRBV12-4
CASNGQSNQPQHF
TGTGCCAGCAACGGACAGTCCAATCAGCCCCAGCATTTT
>TRBJ2-3|-|TRBD1|TRBV6-5
CASSLAGGEGTDTQYF
TGTGCCAGCAGTTTAGCAGGGGGCGAAGGCACAGATACGCAGTATTTT
>TRBJ1-2|-|-|TRBV10-3
CAITPGDYGYTF
TGTGCCATCACCCCAGGGGATTATGGCTACACCTTC
>TRBJ2-2|-|TRBD2|TRBV18
CASSLGLDNTGELFF
TGTGCCAGCTCACTCGGACTAGACAACACCGGGGAGCTGTTTTTT
>TRBJ2-1|-|-|TRBV4-3
CASSQDYAANEEQFF
TGCGCCAGCAGCCAAGACTACGCGGCGAATGAAGAGCAGTTCTTC
>TRBJ2-4|-|-|TRBV5-1
CASSYGPRAKNIQYF
TGCGCCAGCAGCTACGGACCCAGAGCCAAAAACATTCAGTACTTC
>TRBJ1-2|-|-|TRBV12-5
CASGWNRGGANYGYTF
TGTGCTAGTGGTTGGAATAGGGGCGGAGCTAACTATGGCTACACCTTC